Shown below are 5 T cell receptor beta chains from a single sample sequenced in a study of cytomegalovirus exposure and HLA in healthy donors. The PCR ran on 60 Vbeta and 13 Jbeta primers. Assay: immunoSEQ multiplex PCR; the TCRdb copy retains only in-frame clones and omits some. The sample consists of about 160,000 clones, 75% of them appearing once. The sample taken for sequencing was PBMCs. Receptors originate from a woman in her fifties or sixties in good health and CMV-seropositive.

The CDR3 DNA follows: TGTGCCAGCAGCTTGGAGAGCAGGCAGGGAGGGACCGGGGAGCTGTTTTTT. It specifies CASSLESRQGGTGELFF. The V and J genes are TRBV5-4 and TRBJ2-2; TRBD2 matches at 7 bases. Losses at the gene ends were 0 bases for V and 5 bases for J; bases not matched to a gene: 10. Germline CDR1 and CDR2: SGHNT and YYREEE (reference sequence). The CDR3 sequence is 17 residues long.

The chain carries TRBV19 and TRBJ1-2; D is ambiguous. Trimming took off 9 bases at V and 3 bases at J, with 11 bases between the two ends. The CDR3 covers 12 residues. Per germline, CDR1 LNHDA and CDR2 SQIVND (reference sequence). The CDR3 coding sequence is TGTGCCAGCAATGACATCGACTATGGCTACACCTTC. Protein sequence: CASNDIDYGYTF.

This chain links TRBV7-6 with TRBJ1-1; 8 bases match TRBD1. The CDR3 runs 13 residues. The ends lost 5 bases at V and 8 bases at J; junction bases unmatched: 7. Germline CDR1 is SGHVS and CDR2 is FNYEAQ. CDR3 DNA sequence: TGTGCCAGCAGCCTCGGACAGGGTAGGGAAGCTTTCTTT. It codes for CASSLGQGREAFF.

The CDR3 spells CASSPGTSGMETQYF. CDR3 bases: TGTGCCAGCAGCCCGGGGACTAGCGGGATGGAGACCCAGTACTTC. The V call is TRBV7-9, the J call TRBJ2-5; 13 bases are shared with TRBD2. V shed 5 bases and J 5 bases; nucleotides not matched to a gene: 5. Germline loops: CDR1 SEHNR, CDR2 FQNEAQ (reference sequence). The CDR3 contains 15 residues. The whole variable domain, remainder taken from reference TRBV7-9 and TRBJ2-5, is DTGVSQNPRHKITKRGQNVTFRCDPISEHNRLYWYRQTLGQGPEFLTYFQNEAQLEKSRLLSDRFSAERPKGSFSTLEIQRTEQGDSAMYLCASSPGTSGMETQYFGPGTRLLVL.

The V gene is TRBV7-9, the J gene TRBJ2-1; D not resolved. In germline, CDR1 is SEHNR, CDR2 FQNEAQ (reference sequence). Trimming stripped 1 base from V and 0 bases from J, with 7 bases between. This CDR3 region has 15 residues. In nucleotides, the CDR3 is TGTGCCAGCAGCTTAGATCCAGGCTCCTACAATGAGCAGTTCTTC. It specifies CASSLDPGSYNEQFF.